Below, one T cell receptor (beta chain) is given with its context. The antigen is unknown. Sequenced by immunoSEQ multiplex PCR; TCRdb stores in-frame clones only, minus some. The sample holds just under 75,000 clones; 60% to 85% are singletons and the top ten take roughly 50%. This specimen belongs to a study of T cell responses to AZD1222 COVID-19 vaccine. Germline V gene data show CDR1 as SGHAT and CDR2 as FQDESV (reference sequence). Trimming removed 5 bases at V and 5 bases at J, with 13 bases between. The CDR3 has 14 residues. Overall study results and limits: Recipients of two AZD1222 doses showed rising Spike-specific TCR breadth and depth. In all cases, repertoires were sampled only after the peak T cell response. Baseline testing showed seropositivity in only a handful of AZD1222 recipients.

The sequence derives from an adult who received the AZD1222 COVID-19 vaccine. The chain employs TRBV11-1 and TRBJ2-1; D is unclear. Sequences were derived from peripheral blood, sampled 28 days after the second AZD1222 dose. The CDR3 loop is CASSPRGRDNEQFF. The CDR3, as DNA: TGTGCCAGCAGCCCTAGAGGCCGAGACAATGAGCAGTTCTTC.